The TCR beta chain described here comes from a study of molecular identifiers for immune sequencing clone quantification. This clonotype showed up just a few times. TCRdb re-called the PCR reads with MiXCR, one entry per CDR3 protein. This repertoire shows 490,000 or so distinct CDR3 sequences, around a fifth found once; its top ten account for approximately 0.84%. Trimming removed 0 bases from V and 5 bases from J; junction bases left unmatched: 6. The CDR3 sequence is 17 residues long. Looked up from germline, CDR1 is DFQATT and CDR2 is SNEGSKA (reference sequence). The chain uses TRBV20-1 and TRBJ2-1, with TRBD2 identical over 14 bases. Sequencing was performed on naive CD8+ T cells from blood, with Jurkat cell RNA spiked in. This sample's subset: FACS-sorted CD8+CD4-CCR7+CD45RA+ naive T cells. The sequence was collected from a human donor in good health. Some libraries in this study had Jurkat cell RNA spiked in. The CDR3: CSAREGTSGSLDNEQFF. CDR3 nucleotides: TGCAGTGCTAGAGAAGGGACTAGCGGGAGTTTGGACAATGAGCAGTTCTTC.